Here is one T cell receptor (beta chain) with its context. This clone's antigen is unknown. No per-base quality is available; no much larger clone lies one base away. These data come from a study of cytomegalovirus exposure and HLA in healthy donors (dated by TCRdb to about 2017). For context, the study as a whole: In an earlier analysis of some 550 of the donors, about 270 Gb of sequence data and approximately 120 million unique TCR beta sequences from 150 million to 200 million T cells were reported. An early release that covered 640 HLA-typed donors contained approximately 300 gigabases of sequencing data and about 93 million unique TCR sequences. The genetic ancestry cluster associated with self-reported Caucasian donors included about 84% of the roughly 400 genotyped donors. The aim of the study was to test whether cataloging public T cell receptors could identify signatures of past pathogen exposure. The study profiled the T cell repertoires of under 700 subjects by immunosequencing and related them to cytomegalovirus serostatus. In addition to the first cohort of several hundred subjects, a separate validation cohort of approximately 130 different subjects was used. The study combined high-throughput TCR immunosequencing, statistical association of individual TCRs with disease status, and machine learning to predict cytomegalovirus infection status. To study patterns of TCR occurrence, a later analysis re-analyzed previously published TCR beta repertoires from 550 to 800 donors and added high-resolution HLA genotyping. The later analysis used no new phenotypic data to find candidate immune exposures, relying instead on TCR beta sequences and their occurrence across donors. An earlier analysis of some 600 of the donors applied high-throughput TCR beta sequencing to assess whether each TCR beta V gene segment acted as functional or pseudogenic. Donor age, sex, ethnicity and CMV serostatus were collected together with the repertoire data. A later genetic analysis used genome-wide SNP genotypes for about three fifths of the roughly 700 donors, treating that subset as a discovery cohort. Every repertoire in the discovery cohort had been generated on one and the same sequencing platform. HLA typing covered class I and class II loci at four-digit resolution. Typing coverage differed by locus: A, B, C, DRB1 and DQB1 were typed in about 620-630 donors, DQA1 in roughly 510, DPA1 in around 610, and DPB1 in roughly 470. Roughly 5 DR-DQ haplotypes were handled as single units for association and clustering, since linkage in the cohort was strong. On average, about 240,000 unique TCR beta nucleotide sequences were sequenced per donor among a few hundred genotyped donors of the cohort, with roughly 19% of those sequences being non-productive.

The cohort comprised approximately 700 healthy bone marrow donors. At the time of sampling, every cohort member was nominally healthy, though immune exposures that went unrecorded were likely present. The donor tested CMV seropositive, placing the donor among the roughly 300 seropositive members of the cohort. A peripheral blood sample was provided by each donor, and peripheral blood mononuclear cells were used for TCR beta sequencing. The Qiagen DNeasy Blood Extraction Kit was used to extract genomic DNA from the blood cell samples. Based on the germline V gene, the CDR1 and CDR2 sequences are SGHRS and YFSETQ. The cysteine opens and the phenylalanine closes a CDR3 of 14 amino acids. Of all the DNA, just the CDR3 is kept, 42 bases in frame from base 1. Trimming costs V 1 base and J 2 bases, and their ends lie 10 bases apart. Overall results and qualifications from the work: The sequencing pipeline was judged likely to have produced a cluster of highly shared sequence variants as a technical artifact. Because HLA typing was missing for some donors at each locus, association tests included only the typed subset. The earlier analysis of around 600 of the donors excluded around 17 rarely observed V segments, including chromosome 9 orphons, because counts were too low. A later analysis associated about 17,000 TCR beta sequences with specific HLA alleles at a false discovery rate of 0.05. The presence/absence analyses assumed that sequencing depth was roughly uniform across donors, and that assumption may not be true. For the cohort, immune exposure information was limited to CMV serostatus. Because the 87-base-pair reads could not distinguish some IMGT-functional V segments, including TRBV6-2 and TRBV6-3, those segments were excluded. Only TCR beta chains were sequenced in this cohort, and the absence of alpha or paired-chain data limited detectable features. When HLA alleles, especially DR and DQ, strongly co-occurred, TCR associations were difficult to assign to individual alleles. In a later analysis, several top co-occurrence clusters were reported to appear linked to parvovirus B19, influenza, CMV and Epstein-Barr virus. Linkage disequilibrium might explain the correlated functional status among segregating V segments, but an unknown experimental factor could not be excluded. A further reported finding was that TCR beta sequences accurately predicted the HLA-A and HLA-B alleles for most subjects in the first cohort. In a later analysis, most CMV-associated TCR beta chains were found to appear HLA-restricted, with HLA associations seemingly driven largely by CMV exposure. In vitro tests confirmed that a few of the cytomegalovirus-associated TCR beta chains recognize cytomegalovirus antigens. The authors suggested that the approach could potentially be extended to other disease states and immunological phenotypes. In a later analysis, HLA-associated TCR beta chains were found to be more clonally expanded and to have lower generation probabilities than equally common non-associated chains. According to a later genetic analysis, donors in an Asian-associated ancestry cluster had fewer N-insertions in productive TCRs than the approximately 610-donor mean. Cytomegalovirus status was reported to be diagnosed by the classifier with high specificity and sensitivity in both the original and validation cohorts. In the study, about 150 TCR beta chains were listed as associated with cytomegalovirus. While some public TCRs were present in many individuals, most TCR sequences turned up only very rarely across donors. An earlier analysis of around 540 of the donors showed that most TCR beta V segments appeared in productive rearrangements either about 87% or about 30% of the time, which broadly matched IMGT annotations. In a later genetic analysis, a missense DCLRE1C variant was associated with V-gene and J-gene trimming of TCR beta chains, and the association was replicated in an independent cohort. In a later analysis, TCR association rates were found to vary across HLA loci, with the most associated TCRs seen for DRB1 alleles and the fewest for HLA-C alleles.

The library was produced with the immunoSEQ multiplex PCR assay. A mixture of 60 forward primers for TCR Vbeta segments and 13 reverse primers for TCR Jbeta segments was used in the multiplex PCR. Amplification of the CDR3 region of rearranged TCR beta genes was performed with a multiplex PCR assay on genomic DNA. The Illumina HiSeq System was used to sequence the amplified TCR beta libraries as 87-base-pair reads. The authors' pipeline ran thus. In a later analysis, tens of millions of unique TCR beta chains were counted across the 650 to 700 repertoires, and approximately 11 million of these chains were shared by at least two donors. A nearest-neighbor algorithm error-corrected the raw reads and collapsed the reads into unique sequences, merging closely related sequences to remove PCR and sequencing errors. CDR3 sequences were aligned to IMGT reference sequences to assign V, D and J gene segments. Each retained sequence needed at least a six-nucleotide match to both a V gene segment and a J gene segment. Rearrangements were called productive when the CDR3 lacked stop codons and stayed in frame with V and J; all others were non-productive. CDR3 was defined by IMGT convention, running from the second conserved V-encoded cysteine to the conserved J-encoded phenylalanine. The earlier analysis of 587 of the donors excluded sequences that lacked an unambiguous match to a single V gene segment. In an earlier analysis of approximately 500 of the donors, a V segment was called functional when productive rearrangements were above 56.7%, and segregating when the standard deviation between donors exceeded 5%. A statistical classification framework was built for diagnosing cytomegalovirus status from the catalog of TCR beta chain sequences. V and J gene assignment, in a later analysis, came from comparing TCR nucleotide sequences with IMGT/GENE-DB human TR gene sequences. A later analysis assigned CDR3 sequences and most-parsimonious VDJ recombination scenarios with the TCRdist pipeline. In a later analysis, every TCR beta chain was defined by the combination of its CDR3 amino acid sequence and its V-gene family, and reads without a unique V-gene family were dropped. As a way to deal with suspected cross-contamination and a sequencing artifact, a later analysis dropped 450 to 600 nucleotide sequences that were highly shared and had low generation probability. In a later analysis, a clonal expansion index was calculated for each public chain from normalized within-repertoire ranks of inferred template counts. Generation probabilities in a later analysis came from a VDJ recombination model fitted to out-of-frame rearrangements, and those results were checked against IGoR. Hypergeometric tests were used in a later analysis to score TCR-TCR, TCR-HLA and TCR-CMV co-occurrence, with a repertoire-size bias correction applied to the TCR pairs. A later analysis estimated false discovery rates by permuting HLA or CMV assignments 20 times. In a later analysis, co-occurring TCRs were grouped using DBSCAN, and TCRdist sequence similarity was added for clustering within HLA-allele-positive subsets. Repertoires with fewer than 30,000 or more than 120,000 public chains were left out of co-occurrence clustering, as were several repertoires with anomalous nucleotide sharing. Entries here come from immuneACCESS through TCRdb and include only in-frame sequences with V and J called. Some clones fail to appear in such tables; in the studies checked, an unresolved V gene covers under half of the shortfall, and the cause of the remainder is unknown. D and trimming come from the DNA, and the V and J calls and clone size come from that table. The sample table contains some 160,000 clones; only one count was recorded for over 70% of them. Under 9% of the sample rests with the top ten.

The sequenced material came from PBMCs. This TCR came from a woman aged 40 to 50 in good health and CMV-seropositive. The V and J segments used are TRBV5-1 and TRBJ2-7, with an unclear D gene assignment. DNA sequence: TGCGCCAGCAGCTTGCACTGGCAGGCCTACGAGCAGTACTTC. Its translation is CASSLHWQAYEQYF.